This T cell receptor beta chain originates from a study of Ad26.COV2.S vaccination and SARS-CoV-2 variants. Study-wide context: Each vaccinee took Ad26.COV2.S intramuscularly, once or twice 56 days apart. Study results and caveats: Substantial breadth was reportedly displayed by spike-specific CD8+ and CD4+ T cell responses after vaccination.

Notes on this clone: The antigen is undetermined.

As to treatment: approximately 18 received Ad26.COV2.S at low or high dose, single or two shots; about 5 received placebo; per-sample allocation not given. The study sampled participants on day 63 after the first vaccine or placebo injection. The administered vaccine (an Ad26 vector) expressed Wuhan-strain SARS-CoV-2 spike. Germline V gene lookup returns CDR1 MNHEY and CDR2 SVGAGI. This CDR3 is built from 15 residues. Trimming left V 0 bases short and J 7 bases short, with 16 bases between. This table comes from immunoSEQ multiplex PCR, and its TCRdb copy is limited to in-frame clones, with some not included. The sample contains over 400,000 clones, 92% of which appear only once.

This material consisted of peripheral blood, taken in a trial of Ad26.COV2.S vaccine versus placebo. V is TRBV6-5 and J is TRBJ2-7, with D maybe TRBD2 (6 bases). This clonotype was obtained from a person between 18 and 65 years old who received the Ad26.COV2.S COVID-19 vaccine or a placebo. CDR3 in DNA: TGTGCCAGCAGTTACTCGGGTGGGGGGATTCGAGAGCAGTACTTC. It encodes CASSYSGGGIREQYF.